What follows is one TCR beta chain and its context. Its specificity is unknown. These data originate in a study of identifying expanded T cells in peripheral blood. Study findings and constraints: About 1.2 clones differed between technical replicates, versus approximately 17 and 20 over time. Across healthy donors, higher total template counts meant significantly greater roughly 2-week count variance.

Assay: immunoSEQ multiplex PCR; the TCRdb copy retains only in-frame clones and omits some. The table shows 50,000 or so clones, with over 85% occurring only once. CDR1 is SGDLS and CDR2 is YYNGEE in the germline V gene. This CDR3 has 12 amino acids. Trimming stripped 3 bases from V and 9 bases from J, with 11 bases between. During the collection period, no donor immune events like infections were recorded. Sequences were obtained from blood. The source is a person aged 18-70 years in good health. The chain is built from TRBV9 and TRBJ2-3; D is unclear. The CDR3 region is CASSGGHPTQYF. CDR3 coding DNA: TGTGCCAGCAGCGGGGGTCACCCGACGCAGTATTTT.